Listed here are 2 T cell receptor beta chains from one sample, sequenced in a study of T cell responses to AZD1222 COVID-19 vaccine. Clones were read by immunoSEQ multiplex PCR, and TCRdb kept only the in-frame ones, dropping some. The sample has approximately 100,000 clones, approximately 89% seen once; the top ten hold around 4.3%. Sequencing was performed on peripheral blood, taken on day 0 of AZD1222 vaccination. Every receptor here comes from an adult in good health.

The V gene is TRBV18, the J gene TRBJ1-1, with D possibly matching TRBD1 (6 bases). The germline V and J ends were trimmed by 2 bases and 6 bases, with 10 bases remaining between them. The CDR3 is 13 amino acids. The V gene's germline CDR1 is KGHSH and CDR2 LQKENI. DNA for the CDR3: TGTGCCAGCTCACCAAGGGGGGGTGCTGAAGCTTTCTTT. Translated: CASSPRGGAEAFF. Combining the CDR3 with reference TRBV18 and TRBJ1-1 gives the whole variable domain NAGVMQNPRHLVRRRGQEARLRCSPMKGHSHVYWYRQLPEEGLKFMVYLQKENIIDESGMPKERFSAEFPKEGPSILRIQQVVRGDSAAYFCASSPRGGAEAFFGQGTRLTVV.

The CDR3 here is CASRSGTGTNTEAFF. Written as DNA, the CDR3 is TGTGCCAGCAGATCCGGGACAGGGACAAACACTGAAGCTTTCTTT. J is TRBJ1-1 and V is TRBV6-5, with TRBD1 matching over 9 bases. The CDR3 is 15 amino acids. Germline lookup yields CDR1 MNHEY and CDR2 SVGAGI. Trimming removed 6 bases from V and 2 bases from J; junction bases left unmatched: 7.